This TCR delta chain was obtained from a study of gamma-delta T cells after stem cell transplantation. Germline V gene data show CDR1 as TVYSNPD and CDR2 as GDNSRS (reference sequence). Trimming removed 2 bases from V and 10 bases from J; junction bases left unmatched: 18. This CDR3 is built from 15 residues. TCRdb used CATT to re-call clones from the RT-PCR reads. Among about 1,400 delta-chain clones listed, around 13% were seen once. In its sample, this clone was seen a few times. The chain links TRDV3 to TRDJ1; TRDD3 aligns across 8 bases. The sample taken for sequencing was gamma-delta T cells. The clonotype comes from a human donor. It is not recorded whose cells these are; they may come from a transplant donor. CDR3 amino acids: CAFYLGYAVGYTLIF. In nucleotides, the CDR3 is TGTGCCTTTTATCTGGGATACGCTGTGGGCTATACACTCATCTTT.